Below, 32 T cell receptor beta chains from the same sample are listed, as sequenced in a study of blood T cell repertoires in COVID-19. The data were produced by immunoSEQ multiplex PCR, yet TCRdb's version contains in-frame clones alone and is incomplete. The repertoire holds under 250,000 clones, with around 81% as singletons. Sequenced: peripheral blood. The receptors here all came from a woman aged 60 to 75 with active or convalescent COVID-19.

The chain carries TRBV30 and TRBJ2-2; D not certain. The CDR3 length is 14 residues. Per germline, CDR1 GTSNPN and CDR2 SVGIG (reference sequence). The V end was cut by 0 bases, the J end by 5 bases, with 10 bases between. The CDR3, as DNA: TGTGCCTGGAGTGTTGGGCACCAAACCGGGGAGCTGTTTTTT. This sequence encodes CAWSVGHQTGELFF.

The chain recombines TRBV7-2 with TRBJ2-2, with a tentative D call TRBD1 (6 bases). The CDR3 spans 16 residues. Per the germline V gene, CDR1 is SGHTA and CDR2 is FQGNSA. V was trimmed by 2 bases and J by 3 bases, leaving 13 bases between them. CDR3 in DNA: TGTGCCAGCAGCTTACTCGGGGACACCTACACCGGGGAGCTGTTTTTT. Residues: CASSLLGDTYTGELFF.

This rearrangement joins TRBV7-8 to TRBJ2-1; TRBD2 matches at 14 bases. V was clipped by 8 bases and J by 2 bases; unmatched bases: 14. The CDR3 consists of 19 residues. Germline V CDR1 and CDR2: SGHVS, FQNEAQ. The CDR3 is CASPPPRLAGGRTYNEQFF. The CDR3 DNA reads TGTGCCAGCCCTCCCCCGAGACTAGCGGGGGGGCGGACCTACAATGAGCAGTTCTTC.

The chain has TRBV5-1 and TRBJ1-6, with no clear D. The CDR3 runs to 14 residues. The ends were cut back, 7 bases at V and 5 bases at J, with 13 bases in the middle. Germline V CDR1 and CDR2: SGHRS, YFSETQ. CDR3: CASAAGGDNSPLHF. In DNA form, the CDR3 reads TGCGCCAGCGCGGCGGGCGGGGATAATTCACCCCTCCACTTT.

J is TRBJ2-2 and V is TRBV18, with 8 bases fitting TRBD2. The germline V gene encodes CDR1 KGHSH and CDR2 LQKENI. This CDR3 is built from 17 residues. Trimming removed 3 bases from V and 6 bases from J; junction bases left unmatched: 12. CDR3 coding DNA: TGTGCCAGCTCACCGGTAACTAGCGGAGGCACAGCCGGGGAGCTGTTTTTT. Translating it yields CASSPVTSGGTAGELFF. Filled out from reference TRBV18 and TRBJ2-2, the complete variable domain reads NAGVMQNPRHLVRRRGQEARLRCSPMKGHSHVYWYRQLPEEGLKFMVYLQKENIIDESGMPKERFSAEFPKEGPSILRIQQVVRGDSAAYFCASSPVTSGGTAGELFFGEGSRLTVL.

The CDR3 DNA follows: TGTGCCACCAGCAGAGATGGCAGGGGCGGGGAGCTGTTTTTT. Protein product: CATSRDGRGGELFF. The J gene is TRBJ2-2, the V gene TRBV15, with D possibly matching TRBD1 (6 bases). CDR1 is LNHNV, CDR2 YYDKDF, per germline (reference sequence). The V and J ends lost 0 bases and 7 bases respectively, with 9 bases between them. This CDR3 has 14 amino acids.

The chain uses TRBV19 and TRBJ1-6; D is perhaps TRBD1 (6 bases). The germline V and J ends were trimmed by 5 bases and 8 bases, with 13 bases remaining between them. The CDR3 is 14 residues long. Germline V gene sequence: CDR1 LNHDA, CDR2 SQIVND (reference sequence). CDR3 loop: CASSPRDTYSPLHF. The DNA of the CDR3 is TGTGCCAGTAGTCCCCGGGACACTTATTCACCCCTCCACTTT.

The J gene is TRBJ2-1, the V gene TRBV5-1, with TRBD2 matching 8 bases. The CDR3 runs 17 residues. Germline V gene sequence: CDR1 SGHRS, CDR2 YFSETQ. V dropped 0 bases and J dropped 8; count of bases not matched to a gene: 13. The CDR3 reads CASSLDPKTGGPHEQFF. CDR3 bases: TGCGCCAGCAGCTTGGACCCAAAAACGGGGGGGCCGCATGAGCAGTTCTTC. Together with reference TRBV5-1 and TRBJ2-1, the CDR3 gives the full variable domain: KAGVTQTPRYLIKTRGQQVTLSCSPISGHRSVSWYQQTPGQGLQFLFEYFSETQRNKGNFPGRFSGRQFSNSRSEMNVSTLELGDSALYLCASSLDPKTGGPHEQFFGPGTRLTVL.

The chain joins TRBV3-1 (or the pseudogene TRBV3-2) to TRBJ2-2; 9 positions match TRBD1. V shed 4 bases and J 6 bases; nucleotides not matched to a gene: 6. Germline CDR1 and CDR2: LGHDT and YNNKEL (reference sequence). CDR3 length: 15 residues. This CDR3 is CASSPRQGVAGELFF. CDR3 sequence (DNA): TGTGCCAGCAGCCCGAGACAGGGGGTAGCCGGGGAGCTGTTTTTT.

The chain combines TRBV19 with TRBJ1-6; no firm D call. This CDR3 has 15 residues. Trimming shortened V by 3 bases and J by 0 bases, and 6 bases separated the two germline ends. Germline CDR1 LNHDA, CDR2 SQIVND (reference sequence). CDR3 protein: CASSIRSSYNSPLHF. DNA for the CDR3: TGTGCCAGTAGTATTAGGAGCTCCTATAATTCACCCCTCCACTTT.

The chain recombines TRBV4-1 with TRBJ1-1; D might be TRBD1 (5 bases). Germline assignment: CDR1 MGHRA and CDR2 YSYEKL. The CDR3 is 15 amino acids. V was trimmed by 2 bases and J by 5 bases, leaving 15 bases between them. The DNA of the CDR3 is TGCGCCAGCAGCCAAATCACGGGACTCCAAACTGAAGCTTTCTTT. Its translation is CASSQITGLQTEAFF.

The chain joins TRBV30 to TRBJ1-4; D is uncertain. V dropped 2 bases and J dropped 7 bases, with 14 bases sitting between them. The germline V gene has CDR1 GTSNPN and CDR2 SVGIG (reference sequence). The CDR3 totals 14 residues. The CDR3 DNA reads as TGTGCCTGGAGTCTCGGGGTCGCAGCTGAAAAACTGTTTTTT. It specifies CAWSLGVAAEKLFF.

V and J are TRBV27 and TRBJ1-6; possibly TRBD1 for D (6 bases). The CDR3 has 15 residues. CDR1 is MNHEY and CDR2 is SMNVEV in the germline V gene (reference sequence). Trimming removed 1 base from V and 7 bases from J, with 11 bases in between. The CDR3 sequence is CASSLYDRSNSPLHF. CDR3 in DNA: TGTGCCAGCAGTTTATATGACAGGTCAAATTCACCCCTCCACTTT.

The chain couples TRBV30 to TRBJ1-2; 9 bases line up with TRBD1. The germline V gene encodes CDR1 GTSNPN and CDR2 SVGIG (reference sequence). V dropped 3 bases and J dropped 1; count of bases not matched to a gene: 9. There are 16 residues in the CDR3. CDR3 DNA sequence: TGTGCCTGGAGCCCCGATAAGACAGGGGGTAACTATGGCTACACCTTC. Translated, it gives CAWSPDKTGGNYGYTF.

This chain links TRBV3-1 (or the pseudogene TRBV3-2) with TRBJ2-2; 14 bases line up with TRBD2. After removal of 1 base from V and 4 bases from J, the junction contained 2 bases not matched to a gene. The CDR3 consists of 17 residues. Germline CDR1 and CDR2: LGHDT and YNNKEL (reference sequence). This CDR3 reads CASSQVTSGRGTGELFF. CDR3 in DNA: TGTGCCAGCAGCCAAGTGACTAGCGGGAGGGGCACCGGGGAGCTGTTTTTT.

CDR3 in DNA: TGTGCCAGCTCACCGGACAGGGTCGGTGATGGCTACACCTTC. Amino acid sequence: CASSPDRVGDGYTF. The V and J genes are TRBV18 and TRBJ1-2, with 8 nucleotides matching TRBD1. This CDR3 is built from 14 residues. Germline values: CDR1 KGHSH, CDR2 LQKENI. V dropped 3 bases and J dropped 6; count of bases not matched to a gene: 6.

V and J are TRBV11-3 and TRBJ2-2; the match to TRBD2 covers 7 bases. CDR1 is SGHNT and CDR2 is YENEEA in the germline V gene. The CDR3 is 16 amino acids. V trimming: 5 bases; J trimming: 5 bases; junction bases outside the gene matches: 11. CDR3 region: CASSLLRGLPTGELFF. The CDR3 coding sequence is TGTGCCAGCAGCCTACTGAGGGGACTACCTACCGGGGAGCTGTTTTTT.

This chain links TRBV2 with TRBJ2-6; 16 bases align to TRBD2. V lost 6 bases to trimming and J lost 12 bases; unmatched junction nucleotides: 8. This CDR3 region has 16 residues. Germline values: CDR1 SNHLY, CDR2 FYNNEI. CDR3 region: CASRPGLAGGLSVLTF. CDR3 nucleotide sequence: TGTGCCAGCAGGCCGGGACTAGCGGGAGGGCTCTCCGTCCTGACTTTC.

The V gene is TRBV14, the J gene TRBJ2-1; no clear D gene. The germline V and J ends were trimmed by 4 bases and 7 bases, with 20 bases remaining between them. This CDR3 is built from 16 residues. Germline-derived CDR1 and CDR2 are SGHDN and FVKESK. DNA for the CDR3: TGTGCCAGCAGCCGCCGGGTGGCCCTCAGAGGTAATGAGCAGTTCTTC. This encodes CASSRRVALRGNEQFF.

In its sample, this clone was seen a few times. V usage is TRBV3-1 (or the pseudogene TRBV3-2) and J usage is TRBJ1-1; 7 bases are shared with TRBD1. The length of the CDR3 is 16 residues. After removal of 4 bases from V and 6 bases from J, the junction contained 14 bases not matched to a gene. Germline lookup yields CDR1 LGHDT and CDR2 YNNKEL (reference sequence). CDR3 nucleotides: TGTGCCAGCAGCCTAAGGAGCAACAGGGGTTTGCCTGAAGCTTTCTTT. Its translation: CASSLRSNRGLPEAFF.

CDR3 DNA: TGTGCCAGCAGTTACTCCCCCGGGGGAAGAGCCTACAATGAGCAGTTCTTC. It specifies CASSYSPGGRAYNEQFF. The chain joins TRBV6-2 or TRBV6-3 to TRBJ2-1, with D maybe TRBD2 (6 bases). This CDR3 contains 17 residues. Germline V gives CDR1 MNHEY, CDR2 SVGEGT. V shed 0 bases and J shed 2 bases, with 14 bases lying between them.

This rearrangement joins TRBV19 to TRBJ2-7, with 12 positions matching TRBD2. Per the germline V gene, CDR1 is LNHDA and CDR2 is SQIVND (reference sequence). Trimming removed 4 bases from V and 5 bases from J; junction bases left unmatched: 9. This CDR3 spans 16 amino acids. Here the CDR3 DNA reads TGTGCCAGTAGTACTAGCGGGAGGGCCGGTATCCACGAGCAGTACTTC. As protein: CASSTSGRAGIHEQYF.

CDR3 DNA sequence: TGTGCCTGGGTTAGGGACAGGGGGCAGCACGAGCAGTACTTC. Protein product: CAWVRDRGQHEQYF. This rearrangement joins TRBV30 to TRBJ2-7; 12 bases agree with TRBD1. Germline lookup yields CDR1 GTSNPN and CDR2 SVGIG (reference sequence). CDR3 length: 14 amino acids. Unmatched junction bases numbered 7, after V lost 5 bases and J lost 5 bases. Full variable domain (outside the CDR3, taken from reference TRBV30 and TRBJ2-7): SQTIHQWPATLVQPVGSPLSLECTVEGTSNPNLYWYRQAAGRGLQLLFYSVGIGQISSEVPQNLSASRPQDRQFILSSKKLLLSDSGFYLCAWVRDRGQHEQYFGPGTRLTVT.

V gene TRBV27 combines with J gene TRBJ2-2; D uncertain. The ends were cut back, 3 bases at V and 3 bases at J, with 11 bases in the middle. The CDR3 length is 15 residues. Germline V gives CDR1 MNHEY, CDR2 SMNVEV (reference sequence). The CDR3 loop reads CASSLSTWYTGELFF. The CDR3 DNA reads as TGTGCCAGCAGTTTGTCGACTTGGTACACCGGGGAGCTGTTTTTT.

J is TRBJ2-7 and V is TRBV5-1, with 8 positions matching TRBD2. The CDR3 totals 14 residues. From germline, CDR1 is SGHRS and CDR2 YFSETQ. The J segment lost 3 bases and the V segment lost 0 bases, leaving 2 bases of the junction unmatched. The CDR3 nucleotides read TGCGCCAGCAGCTTGGGGGGGACTAGCTACGAGCAGTACTTC. Its protein product is CASSLGGTSYEQYF.

The table lists this clone with a count of one. The chain carries TRBV6-6 and TRBJ2-7; 7 bases fit TRBD1. V was clipped by 2 bases and J by 4 bases; unmatched bases: 5. The CDR3 sequence is 14 residues long. Per the germline V gene, CDR1 is MNHNY and CDR2 is SVGAGI (reference sequence). The CDR3, as DNA: TGTGCCAGCAGTTACAGGGGGCTGGAGTACGAGCAGTACGTC. Its protein product is CASSYRGLEYEQYV.

The chain carries TRBV2 and TRBJ2-5; the match to TRBD1 covers 8 bases. This CDR3 spans 12 amino acids. V shed 8 bases and J 4 bases; nucleotides not matched to a gene: 3. CDR1 is SNHLY and CDR2 is FYNNEI in the germline V gene. Here the CDR3 DNA reads TGTGCCAGCGGGGGGACAGGAGAGACCCAGTACTTC. It yields the protein CASGGTGETQYF.

The table lists this clone with a few counts. The chain couples TRBV4-1 to TRBJ2-7; no firm D call. The CDR3 extends over 17 amino acids. Between the trimmed V and J ends, which lost 0 bases and 0 bases, there was a span of 15 bases. The germline CDR1 and CDR2 sequences are MGHRA and YSYEKL. The CDR3 DNA reads as TGCGCCAGCAGCCAAGATCATCTACCCGGTCGCTCCTACGAGCAGTACTTC. It specifies CASSQDHLPGRSYEQYF.

This clone has just one count. The CDR3: CASSEAQLNTEAFF. CDR3 nucleotides: TGTGCCAGCAGTGAAGCCCAGTTGAACACTGAAGCTTTCTTT. The J gene is TRBJ1-1, the V gene TRBV6-1, with D unclear. The CDR3 loop spans 14 amino acids. V gave up 0 bases and J gave up 0 bases, with 5 bases separating them. Germline V gives CDR1 MNHNS, CDR2 SASEGT.

J is TRBJ2-2 and V is TRBV5-1; D is possibly TRBD2 (6 bases). The length of the CDR3 is 15 residues. V was cut by 2 bases and J by 5 bases, with 13 bases left in between. The germline V gene encodes CDR1 SGHRS and CDR2 YFSETQ. CDR3 loop: CASSLRGAGTGELFF. The CDR3 DNA is TGCGCCAGCAGCTTACGCGGGGCCGGGACCGGGGAGCTGTTTTTT.

The gene calls are TRBV7-9 and TRBJ2-2, with TRBD2 matching over 10 bases. The CDR3 extends over 15 amino acids. V dropped 5 bases and J dropped 5; count of bases not matched to a gene: 5. CDR1 and CDR2 (germline): SEHNR, FQNEAQ (reference sequence). CDR3 sequence: CASSRSGGNTGELFF. CDR3 sequence (DNA): TGTGCCAGCAGCCGTAGCGGGGGGAATACCGGGGAGCTGTTTTTT.

This clone was recorded once. This chain joins TRBV5-1 and TRBJ1-2, with 10 bases matching TRBD1. Germline V gene lookup returns CDR1 SGHRS and CDR2 YFSETQ. V was clipped by 3 bases and J by 9 bases; unmatched bases: 8. The CDR3 loop spans 14 amino acids. The CDR3 is CASSWDRGEDSYTF. The CDR3 bases are TGCGCCAGCAGCTGGGACAGGGGAGAAGACAGCTACACCTTC.